A single sample is the source of the 21 T cell receptor beta chains below, sequenced in a study of control samples from healthy donors and cancer patients. Repertoires were generated with immunoSEQ multiplex PCR, while TCRdb's copy carries only in-frame clones and drops some. This sample has 120,000 to 150,000 clones, with around nine tenths found just once. Sequenced: blood. These receptors were obtained from a young woman in good health.

The gene calls are TRBV6-4 and TRBJ1-6, with D possibly matching TRBD1 (5 bases). This CDR3 is built from 15 residues. Germline assignment: CDR1 MRHNA and CDR2 SNTAGT. V was cut by 5 bases and J by 7 bases, with 15 bases left in between. This chain's CDR3 is CASSQEGGANSPLHF. The CDR3 region has the DNA TGTGCCAGCAGTCAGGAAGGAGGGGCCAATTCACCCCTCCACTTT.

V and J are TRBV20-1 and TRBJ1-1; D is uncertain. Per germline, CDR1 DFQATT and CDR2 SNEGSKA (reference sequence). There are 11 residues in the CDR3. V was trimmed by 0 bases and J by 8 bases, leaving 7 bases between them. CDR3 in amino acids: CSARDEGEAFF. DNA for the CDR3: TGCAGTGCTAGAGATGAAGGGGAAGCTTTCTTT.

CDR3 region: CASSPPSGQAYNEQFF. As DNA, the CDR3 is TGTGCCAGCTCACCACCAAGCGGACAGGCCTACAATGAGCAGTTCTTC. The chain has TRBV18 and TRBJ2-1, with 7 bases identical to TRBD1. V lost 0 bases, J lost 2 bases, and 4 bases stayed unmatched. Germline V gives CDR1 KGHSH, CDR2 LQKENI. This CDR3 comprises 16 residues.

The rearrangement links TRBV5-5 to TRBJ1-3, with D uncertain. Germline lookup yields CDR1 SGHKS and CDR2 YYEKEE (reference sequence). The CDR3 totals 16 residues. With 1 base removed from V and 4 bases from J, the gap between germline ends came to 15 bases. The CDR3 loop reads CASSLSGGLGGNTIYF. Here the CDR3 DNA reads TGTGCCAGCAGCTTGTCCGGCGGCCTGGGCGGAAACACCATATATTTT.

The V and J genes are TRBV30 and TRBJ2-4; D unclear. Germline V gene sequence: CDR1 GTSNPN, CDR2 SVGIG (reference sequence). The V and J ends lost 0 bases and 2 bases respectively, with 2 bases between them. The CDR3 extends over 12 amino acids. The CDR3 bases are TGTGCCTGGAGTGTACCCAAAAACATTCAGTACTTC. Translation: CAWSVPKNIQYF.

The chain is built from TRBV9 and TRBJ1-3; unclear D gene. The CDR3 runs 15 residues. Germline-derived CDR1 and CDR2 are SGDLS and YYNGEE. V lost 0 bases, J lost 3 bases, and 10 bases lay in between. This CDR3 reads CASSVGVQFGNTIYF. CDR3 bases: TGTGCCAGCAGCGTAGGAGTACAATTTGGAAACACCATATATTTT.

The chain couples TRBV6-5 to TRBJ2-5; 10 nucleotides match TRBD2. The CDR3 spans 16 residues. With V trimmed by 0 bases and J by 5 bases, 6 bases remained unmatched. Germline-derived CDR1 and CDR2 are MNHEY and SVGAGI. CDR3 protein: CASSYSPLAGVETQYF. CDR3 in DNA: TGTGCCAGCAGTTACTCTCCCCTAGCGGGAGTGGAGACCCAGTACTTC.

The chain employs TRBV7-2 and TRBJ1-6; 8 nucleotides align to TRBD1. J lost 5 bases, V lost 5 bases, and 2 bases had no gene match. CDR3 length: 14 amino acids. Looked up from germline, CDR1 is SGHTA and CDR2 is FQGNSA. For the CDR3, the DNA is TGTGCCAGCAGCCCACAGGGGGATAATTCACCCCTCCACTTT. Its protein product is CASSPQGDNSPLHF. Based on the CDR3 plus reference TRBV7-2 and TRBJ1-6, the full variable domain is GAGVSQSPSNKVTEKGKDVELRCDPISGHTALYWYRQSLGQGLEFLIYFQGNSAPDKSGLPSDRFSAERTGGSVSTLTIQRTQQEDSAVYLCASSPQGDNSPLHFGNGTRLTVT.

The chain recombines TRBV6-4 with TRBJ1-1; tentative D call: TRBD1 (6 bases). The ends were cut back, 6 bases at V and 6 bases at J, with 20 bases in the middle. From germline, CDR1 is MRHNA and CDR2 SNTAGT. This CDR3 comprises 15 residues. The CDR3 region has the DNA TGTGCCAGCAGCCTTTCAGCGGGGCAGGGGTCTGAAGCTTTCTTT. Encoded protein: CASSLSAGQGSEAFF.

CDR3 sequence (DNA): TGCGCCAGCAGCTCGGACAGGGGGAATTCACCCCTCCACTTT. Amino acid sequence: CASSSDRGNSPLHF. The genes are TRBV5-1 and TRBJ1-6; 10 bases line up with TRBD1. There are 14 residues in the CDR3. V dropped 3 bases and J dropped 7; count of bases not matched to a gene: 1. Germline V gene data show CDR1 as SGHRS and CDR2 as YFSETQ.

In this sample, this clone turned up once. For the CDR3, the DNA is TGTGCCACCAGATCGGGGGGTTCCGGGGAGCTGTTTTTT. Its protein product is CATRSGGSGELFF. V gene TRBV24-1 combines with J gene TRBJ2-2; 7 bases match TRBD2. Germline CDR1 KGHDR, CDR2 SFDVKD. The CDR3 is made up of 13 amino acids. J lost 6 bases, V lost 7 bases, and 4 bases had no gene match.

This sequence joins TRBV30 and TRBJ1-4; 8 bases line up with TRBD1. The CDR3 consists of 15 residues. Looked up from germline, CDR1 is GTSNPN and CDR2 is SVGIG (reference sequence). V shed 4 bases and J 3 bases; nucleotides not matched to a gene: 7. CDR3 loop: CAWTQGAGANEKLFF. For the CDR3, the DNA is TGTGCCTGGACTCAGGGGGCAGGGGCTAATGAAAAACTGTTTTTT.

The CDR3 spells CASRDRVNTEAFF. In DNA, the CDR3 is TGTGCCAGCAGGGACAGGGTTAACACTGAAGCTTTCTTT. The chain uses TRBV7-3 and TRBJ1-1, with 8 positions matching TRBD1. From germline, CDR1 is SGHTA and CDR2 FQGTGA. The V segment lost 6 bases and the J segment 2 bases; nucleotides outside the gene matches: 2. This CDR3 spans 13 amino acids.

The genes are TRBV3-1 (or the pseudogene TRBV3-2) and TRBJ2-3; unclear D gene. CDR3 size: 14 residues. Trimming left V 1 base short and J 6 bases short, with 11 bases between. CDR1 is LGHDT, CDR2 YNNKEL, per germline (reference sequence). CDR3: CASSQVVKVDTQYF. CDR3 bases: TGTGCCAGCAGCCAAGTAGTCAAGGTGGATACGCAGTATTTT.

This clone was observed a single time. The CDR3 here is CASTWDTEAFF. DNA of the CDR3: TGTGCCAGTACGTGGGACACTGAAGCTTTCTTT. This chain uses TRBV19 with TRBJ1-1; the D is unclear. The germline CDR1 and CDR2 sequences are LNHDA and SQIVND (reference sequence). The CDR3 is 11 residues long. V shed 7 bases and J shed 3 bases, with 6 bases lying between them.

The genes are TRBV11-2 and TRBJ1-3, with D unresolved. CDR1 and CDR2 from the germline V gene are SGHAT and FQNNGV. The V gene lost 1 base and the J gene lost 4 bases, with 11 bases spanning the gap. The CDR3 is 15 amino acids. The CDR3 is CASSLGWGSGNTIYF. In DNA form, the CDR3 reads TGTGCCAGCAGCTTAGGTTGGGGTTCAGGAAACACCATATATTTT.

The CDR3 protein is CAWSAHAGAHQPQHF. The CDR3 DNA sequence: TGTGCCTGGAGTGCCCACGCCGGGGCCCATCAGCCCCAGCATTTT. The chain is built from TRBV30 and TRBJ1-5, with D maybe TRBD1 (5 bases). The CDR3 is 15 residues long. The V and J ends lost 1 base and 5 bases respectively, with 15 bases between them. Germline CDR1 reads GTSNPN; CDR2 reads SVGIG (reference sequence).

This chain links TRBV19 with TRBJ2-4, with 7 positions matching TRBD1. Germline values: CDR1 LNHDA, CDR2 SQIVND (reference sequence). The CDR3 sequence is 13 residues long. Losses at the gene ends were 10 bases for V and 8 bases for J; bases not matched to a gene: 11. The CDR3 reads CATQDRKGDIQYF. The CDR3, as DNA: TGTGCCACTCAGGACAGGAAGGGGGACATTCAGTACTTC.

The V gene is TRBV20-1, the J gene TRBJ2-5; tentatively, D is TRBD2 (6 bases). The CDR3 contains 11 residues. Germline CDR1 DFQATT, CDR2 SNEGSKA (reference sequence). CDR3 residues: CSPTSQETQYF. Here the CDR3 DNA reads TGCAGCCCGACTAGTCAAGAGACCCAGTACTTC.

The rearrangement uses TRBV30 and TRBJ1-5, with 8 nucleotides matching TRBD1. The CDR3 is made up of 14 amino acids. The J segment lost 4 bases and the V segment lost 3 bases, leaving 5 bases of the junction unmatched. Germline V CDR1 and CDR2: GTSNPN, SVGIG (reference sequence). This chain's CDR3 is CAWSGDRQNQPQHF. The DNA of the CDR3 is TGTGCCTGGAGCGGGGACAGGCAGAATCAGCCCCAGCATTTT.

CDR3 sequence reads: CASSLLAGETQYF. In DNA form, the CDR3 reads TGTGCCAGCAGTTTACTTGCGGGAGAGACCCAGTACTTC. This chain connects TRBV12-3 or TRBV12-4 to TRBJ2-5; D perhaps matches TRBD2 (5 bases). The V and J ends lost 2 bases and 4 bases respectively, with 8 bases between them. The CDR3 has 13 amino acids.